This TCR beta chain was captured in a study of T cells in localized non-small cell lung cancer. Whole-study findings and limits: Only one tumor region went through sequencing, so heterogeneity may still be there. In adjacent lung appeared a median 57 of the top 100 tumor clones. Uninvolved adjacent lung, not tumor, had the highest T cell clonality.

Comment on this clone: The antigen remains undetermined.

Using immunoSEQ multiplex PCR, the repertoire was profiled, and TCRdb retains in-frame clones only, with some absent. The sample lists some 52,000 clones, 60% to 85% occurring once. The CDR3 has 17 amino acids. J gave up 6 bases and V 6 bases, and 14 bases lay outside the gene matches. Germline V CDR1 and CDR2: SNHLY, FYNNEI. The sequences come from PBMCs, collected before any cancer treatment. This TCR derives from a woman aged 40 to 75 with stage II lung adenocarcinoma. The chain joins TRBV2 to TRBJ1-6, with 7 bases matching TRBD1. In DNA form, the CDR3 reads TGTGCCAGCAGCCCGCCAGGGGGACAGATTTTTAATTCACCCCTCCACTTT. Its translation is CASSPPGGQIFNSPLHF.